A selection of T cell receptor beta chains follows, all from one sample in a study of blood T cell repertoires in COVID-19. Some clones are missing from TCRdb's copy, which holds only in-frame ones; the method was immunoSEQ multiplex PCR. The sample consists of hundreds of thousands of clones, approximately 85% of them appearing once. Sequencing input: PBMCs or T cells enriched from blood (not recorded which). These receptors were taken from a woman aged 40 to 55 with acute COVID-19. CDR3s include the opening cysteine and the closing phenylalanine or tryptophan. The D gene is left open where the match is weak. Expanded clones get a size class; other rows say once, few or many, or leave the size out.

clone_size j_call d_call v_call cdr3_nt cdr3_aa
NA TRBJ2-7 NA TRBV2 TGTGCCAGCAGTGTAGGACTCCACGAGCAGTACTTC CASSVGLHEQYF
NA TRBJ2-7 NA TRBV1 TGCACCAGCAGCAGTCACATAGCGGGGTGGTACGAGCAGTACTTC CTSSSHIAGWYEQYF
NA TRBJ1-4 NA TRBV19 TGTGCCAGTAGGGCCGCAACTAATGAAAAACTGTTTTTT CASRAATNEKLFF
NA TRBJ2-7 TRBD1 TRBV6-5 TGTGCCAGCACTCTCTGGGGGACAGGCTCTAACGAGCAGTACTTC CASTLWGTGSNEQYF
NA TRBJ1-4 NA TRBV30 TGTGCCTGGAGTGATTACTCTGCAACTAATGAAAAACTGTTTTTT CAWSDYSATNEKLFF
NA TRBJ1-2 NA TRBV19 TGTGCCAGTAGCCCAGGATCTGTTAACTATGGCTACACCTTC CASSPGSVNYGYTF
NA TRBJ1-1 NA TRBV4-1 TGCGCCAGCAGCCAAGGGGGAAAGGGAGCGAGAAACACTGAAGCTTTCTTT CASSQGGKGARNTEAFF
NA TRBJ2-5 TRBD1 TRBV5-4 TGTGCCAGCAGTAGAGGCATCGGCGGACAGGGGGCGGAGACCCAGTACTTC CASSRGIGGQGAETQYF
NA TRBJ1-2 TRBD1 TRBV2 TGTGCCAGCAGTGAGCCCGGGGACAGCGAAACTAACTATGGCTACACCTTC CASSEPGDSETNYGYTF
NA TRBJ1-1 TRBD1 TRBV6-5 TGTGCCAGCGGGGCAGGGGGCTTCAAGAACACTGAAGCTTTCTTT CASGAGGFKNTEAFF
NA TRBJ1-5 NA TRBV5-4 TGTGCCAGCCAAATTCCGGGTCAGCCCCAGCATTTT CASQIPGQPQHF
NA TRBJ2-5 TRBD2 TRBV2 TGTGCCAGCAGTTACCATCTGGGGGGGTTGGTAGAGACCCAGTACTTC CASSYHLGGLVETQYF
NA TRBJ2-3 TRBD1 TRBV27 TGTGCCAGCAGTGGAGGACAGGGGGCTGAGGATACGCAGTATTTT CASSGGQGAEDTQYF
NA TRBJ2-7 NA TRBV25-1 TGTGCCAGCAGGGGGGGGGCAGGGAGCTCCTACGAGCAGTACTTC CASRGGAGSSYEQYF
NA TRBJ2-7 NA TRBV5-1 TGCGCCAGCAGCTCGTGGAGGGAGACTTCCTACGAGCAGTACTTC CASSSWRETSYEQYF
NA TRBJ1-2 NA TRBV6-1 TGTGCCAGCAGTGAAGCGCTCGATCTAGTACACTATGGCTACACCTTC CASSEALDLVHYGYTF
NA TRBJ1-2 TRBD1 TRBV29-1 TGCAGCGTCGGGACAGGGGGCTTTGGCTACACCTTC CSVGTGGFGYTF
NA TRBJ1-2 NA TRBV6-5 TGTGCCAGCAGTTTGGGAGATTGGGGCTACACCTTC CASSLGDWGYTF
NA TRBJ1-4 TRBD1 TRBV2 TGTGCCAGCAAAGGGGGCAGGAGTAATGAAAAACTGTTTTTT CASKGGRSNEKLFF
NA TRBJ1-6 NA TRBV25-1 TGTGCCAGCAGTCTACAGGGTTTGGGAAATTCACCCCTCCACTTT CASSLQGLGNSPLHF
NA TRBJ2-3 NA TRBV5-6 TGTGCCAGCAGCTTAGACGACAGAGAAGATACGCAGTATTTT CASSLDDREDTQYF
NA TRBJ1-6 TRBD1 TRBV19 TGTGCCAGTACCCTTACAGGGGTCGGCTCACCCCTCCACTTT CASTLTGVGSPLHF
NA TRBJ2-7 TRBD1 TRBV5-1 TGCGCCAGCAGCACCCGGGACAGGGTAATCGACGAGCAGTACTTC CASSTRDRVIDEQYF
NA TRBJ1-1 TRBD1 TRBV5-1 TGCGCCAGCAGCACCGGGACAGGGAACACTGAAGCTTTCTTT CASSTGTGNTEAFF
once TRBJ2-2 NA TRBV7-8 TGTGCCAGCAGCCCGCCATCGTCTGGCTTCGCCGGGGAGCTGTTTTTT CASSPPSSGFAGELFF
NA TRBJ1-2 NA TRBV18 TGTGCCAGCTCACCAAGAGCACGGAACTATGGCTACACCTTC CASSPRARNYGYTF
NA TRBJ1-2 TRBD1 TRBV30 TGTGCCTGGAGCGCAAGGGACAGTGGGAACTATGGCTACACCTTC CAWSARDSGNYGYTF
NA TRBJ1-1 NA TRBV20-1 TGCAGTGCTAGTTCAGGGGAAGGTGGTGAAGCTTTCTTT CSASSGEGGEAFF
NA TRBJ1-2 NA TRBV9 TGTGCCAGCAGCCCCTCTCCACTAGGCAACTATGGCTACACCTTC CASSPSPLGNYGYTF
NA TRBJ1-4 NA TRBV18 TGTGCCAGCTCACCAGGCGGCCAGGGGGAAAAACTGTTTTTT CASSPGGQGEKLFF
NA TRBJ2-3 NA TRBV6-5 TGTGCCAGCAGTTACCGTACTAGCCCTCACAAGTATTTT CASSYRTSPHKYF
NA TRBJ2-4 TRBD2 TRBV15 TGTGCCACCAGCAGAGATGGACTAGCGGGGAACATTCAGTACTTC CATSRDGLAGNIQYF
NA TRBJ1-2 TRBD1 TRBV29-1 TGCAGCGTTGAAGTTACAGGGGCAAACTATGGCTACACCTTC CSVEVTGANYGYTF
NA TRBJ1-2 NA TRBV7-9 TGTGCCAGCAGCGACTTTGGGCGGGGGGCCTATGGCTACACCTTC CASSDFGRGAYGYTF
NA TRBJ2-1 TRBD2 TRBV7-8 TGTGCCAGCAGCCATCCATCCCTAGCGGGGGGGCCCCGCTCCTACAATGAGCAGTTCTTC CASSHPSLAGGPRSYNEQFF
NA TRBJ2-3 NA TRBV7-2 TGTGCCAGCAGCCCACAGGTCGGCACAGATACGCAGTATTTT CASSPQVGTDTQYF
NA TRBJ1-1 TRBD1 TRBV4-1 TGCGCCAGCAGCCAAGTTGGGACAGGAGAAGCTTTCTTT CASSQVGTGEAFF
NA TRBJ2-1 NA TRBV10-2 TGCGCCAGCAGTGAGTTGGGGGGGGGCCGTAATGAGCAGTTCTTC CASSELGGGRNEQFF
NA TRBJ1-5 NA TRBV15 TGTGCCACCAGCAGGGTAGGAGGGCACAATCAGCCCCAGCATTTT CATSRVGGHNQPQHF
NA TRBJ2-7 NA TRBV4-1 TGCGCCAGCAGCCAAGGAGGTAACTACGAGCAGTACTTC CASSQGGNYEQYF
once TRBJ1-1 NA TRBV6-5 TGTGCCAGCAGACCGGTTGGAGACAGAGAAGCTTTCTTT CASRPVGDREAFF
NA TRBJ2-7 NA TRBV5-1 TGCGCCAGCAGCTTGGGAGGGACTTCCTCCTACGAGCAGTACTTC CASSLGGTSSYEQYF
NA TRBJ2-7 TRBD1 TRBV24-1 TGTGCCACCAGTGATACCAGACAGGGGGCCCCCTACGAGCAGTACTTC CATSDTRQGAPYEQYF
NA TRBJ1-2 NA TRBV19 TGTGCCAGTAGTATTACAGGGAACACTAACTATGGCTACACCTTC CASSITGNTNYGYTF